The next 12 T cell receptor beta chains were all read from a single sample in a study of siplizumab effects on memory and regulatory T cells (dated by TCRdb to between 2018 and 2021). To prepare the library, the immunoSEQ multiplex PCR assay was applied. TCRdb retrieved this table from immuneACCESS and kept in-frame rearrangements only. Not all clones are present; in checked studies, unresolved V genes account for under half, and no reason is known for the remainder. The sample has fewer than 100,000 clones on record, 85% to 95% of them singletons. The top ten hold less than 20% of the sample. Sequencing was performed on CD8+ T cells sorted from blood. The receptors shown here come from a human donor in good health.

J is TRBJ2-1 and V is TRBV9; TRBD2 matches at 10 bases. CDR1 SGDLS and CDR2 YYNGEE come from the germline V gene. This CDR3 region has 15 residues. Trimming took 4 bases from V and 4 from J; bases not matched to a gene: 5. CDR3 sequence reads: CASSSGTSVYNEQFF. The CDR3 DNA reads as TGTGCCAGCAGCTCCGGGACTAGCGTTTACAATGAGCAGTTCTTC.

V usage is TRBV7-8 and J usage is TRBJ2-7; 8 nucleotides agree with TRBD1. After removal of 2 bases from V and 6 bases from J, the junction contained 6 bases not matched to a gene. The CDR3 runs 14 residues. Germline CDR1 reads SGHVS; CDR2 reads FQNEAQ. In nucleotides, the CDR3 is TGTGCCAGCAGCTTAAGGACAGGGAAGGCCGAGCAGTACTTC. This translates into CASSLRTGKAEQYF.

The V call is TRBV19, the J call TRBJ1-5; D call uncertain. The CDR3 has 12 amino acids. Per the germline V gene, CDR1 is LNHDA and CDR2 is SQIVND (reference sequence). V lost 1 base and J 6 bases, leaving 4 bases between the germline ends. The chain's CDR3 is CASSIGVQPQHF. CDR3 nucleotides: TGTGCCAGTAGTATAGGGGTTCAGCCCCAGCATTTT.

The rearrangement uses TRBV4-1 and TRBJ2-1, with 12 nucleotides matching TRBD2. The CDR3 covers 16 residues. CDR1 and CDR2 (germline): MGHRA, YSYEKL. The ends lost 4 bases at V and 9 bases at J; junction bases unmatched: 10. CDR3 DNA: TGCGCCAGCAGCCCCCGGACTAGCGGGACCTGGGGTGAGCAGTTCTTC. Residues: CASSPRTSGTWGEQFF.

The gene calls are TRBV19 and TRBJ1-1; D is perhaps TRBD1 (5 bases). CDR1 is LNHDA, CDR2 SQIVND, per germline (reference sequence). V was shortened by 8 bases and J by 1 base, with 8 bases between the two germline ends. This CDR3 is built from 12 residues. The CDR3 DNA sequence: TGTGCCAGTGATAGGGGGAACACTGAAGCTTTCTTT. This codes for CASDRGNTEAFF.

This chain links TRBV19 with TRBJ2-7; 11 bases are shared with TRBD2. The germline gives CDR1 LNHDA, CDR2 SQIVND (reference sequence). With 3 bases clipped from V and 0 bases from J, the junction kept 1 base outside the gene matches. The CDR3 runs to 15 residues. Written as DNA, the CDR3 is TGTGCCAGTAGTATGGGACTAGCGGACTCCTACGAGCAGTACTTC. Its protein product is CASSMGLADSYEQYF.

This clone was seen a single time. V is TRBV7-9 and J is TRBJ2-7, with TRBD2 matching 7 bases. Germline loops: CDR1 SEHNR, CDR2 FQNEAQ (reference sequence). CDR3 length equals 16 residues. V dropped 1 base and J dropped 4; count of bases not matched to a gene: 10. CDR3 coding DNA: TGTGCCAGCAGCTTAGGGGACGGACTAGTACGGTACGAGCAGTACTTC. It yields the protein CASSLGDGLVRYEQYF.

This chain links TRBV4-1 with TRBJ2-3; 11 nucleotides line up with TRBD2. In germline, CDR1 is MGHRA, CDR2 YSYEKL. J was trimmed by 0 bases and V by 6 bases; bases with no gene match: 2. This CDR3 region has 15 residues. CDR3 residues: CASSRTSGSTDTQYF. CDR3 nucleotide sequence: TGCGCCAGCAGTCGGACTAGCGGGAGCACAGATACGCAGTATTTT.

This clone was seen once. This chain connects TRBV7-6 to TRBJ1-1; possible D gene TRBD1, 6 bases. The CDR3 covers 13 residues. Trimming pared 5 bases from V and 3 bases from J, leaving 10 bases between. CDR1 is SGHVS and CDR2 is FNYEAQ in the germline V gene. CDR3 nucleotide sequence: TGTGCCAGCAGCAAGGGGGGATACACTGAAGCTTTCTTT. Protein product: CASSKGGYTEAFF.

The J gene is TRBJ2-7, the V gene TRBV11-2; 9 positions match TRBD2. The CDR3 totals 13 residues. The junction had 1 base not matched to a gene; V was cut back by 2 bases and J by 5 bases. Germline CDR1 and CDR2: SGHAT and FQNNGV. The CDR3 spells CASSLRTSDEQYF. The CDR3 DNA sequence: TGTGCCAGCAGCTTACGGACTAGCGACGAGCAGTACTTC.

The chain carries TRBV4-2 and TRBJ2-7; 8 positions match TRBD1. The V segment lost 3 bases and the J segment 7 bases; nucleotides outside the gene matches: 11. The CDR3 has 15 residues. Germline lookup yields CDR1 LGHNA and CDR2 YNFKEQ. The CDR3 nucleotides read TGTGCCAGCAGCCAGGATCCGACAGGGGAAGGTGAGCAGTACTTC. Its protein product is CASSQDPTGEGEQYF.

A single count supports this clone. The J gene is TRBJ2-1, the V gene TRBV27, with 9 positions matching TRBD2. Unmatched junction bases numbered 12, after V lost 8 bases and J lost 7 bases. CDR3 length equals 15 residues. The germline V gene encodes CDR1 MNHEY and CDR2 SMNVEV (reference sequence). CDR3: CASQGGRAMDNEQFF. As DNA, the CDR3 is TGTGCCAGCCAGGGCGGGAGGGCCATGGATAATGAGCAGTTCTTC.